These T cell receptor beta chains were read from a single sample in a study of blood T cell repertoires in COVID-19. Assay used: immunoSEQ multiplex PCR; TCRdb lists only in-frame clones, some missing. The table includes around 300,000 clones, around 86% detected once. The sample taken for sequencing was PBMCs or T cells enriched from blood (not recorded which). Receptors originate from a woman aged 18-29 years who had recovered from COVID-19. The CDR3 runs from the conserved cysteine through the conserved F or W. The D gene is left open where the match is weak. Clone size, where shown, is once, few, many, or a class for clones that have expanded.

len,d_gene,j_gene,v_gene,abundance,CDR3aa,CDR3nt
15,TRBD2,TRBJ2-7,TRBV6-2/TRBV6-3,.,CASSYGLAGSYEQYF,TGTGCCAGCAGTTATGGACTAGCGGGGTCCTACGAGCAGTACTTC
19,.,TRBJ1-1,TRBV11-3,.,CASTDRKSDFTYMNTEAFF,TGTGCCAGCACCGATAGGAAATCGGACTTTACCTATATGAACACTGAAGCTTTCTTT
13,.,TRBJ2-1,TRBV12-3/TRBV12-4,.,CASSLAFRGEQFF,TGTGCCAGCAGTTTAGCCTTTCGCGGTGAGCAGTTCTTC
13,.,TRBJ2-1,TRBV5-4,.,CASSLWGDNEQFF,TGTGCCAGCAGCCTCTGGGGGGACAATGAGCAGTTCTTC
12,.,TRBJ1-5,TRBV28,.,CASSLRGQPQHF,TGTGCCAGCAGTCTACGGGGTCAGCCCCAGCATTTT
14,TRBD1,TRBJ1-5,TRBV27,.,CASSLSGTAQPQHF,TGTGCCAGCAGTTTATCCGGGACAGCTCAGCCCCAGCATTTT
11,.,TRBJ2-5,TRBV20-1,.,CSASQRETQYF,TGCAGTGCTTCTCAGAGGGAGACCCAGTACTTC
18,TRBD2,TRBJ2-7,TRBV2,.,CASSEFWTSGGAVYEQYF,TGTGCCAGCAGTGAATTTTGGACTAGCGGGGGGGCCGTTTACGAGCAGTACTTC
13,TRBD1,TRBJ1-4,TRBV25-1,.,CAKRDRREEKLFF,TGTGCCAAAAGGGACAGGAGGGAAGAAAAACTGTTTTTT
17,.,TRBJ1-1,TRBV27,.,CASSRSAGLGGNTEAFF,TGTGCCAGCAGCCGATCTGCGGGTCTGGGAGGGAACACTGAAGCTTTCTTT
14,.,TRBJ1-2,TRBV9,.,CASSGRQARAGYTF,TGTGCCAGCAGCGGCAGACAGGCCCGAGCTGGCTACACCTTC
17,.,TRBJ1-4,TRBV11-2,.,CASSLGPWGSTNEKLFF,TGTGCCAGCAGCTTAGGGCCATGGGGCTCAACTAATGAAAAACTGTTTTTT
15,.,TRBJ2-5,TRBV28,.,CASSLEDIVQETQYF,TGTGCCAGCAGTTTAGAGGACATCGTCCAAGAGACCCAGTACTTC
15,.,TRBJ1-3,TRBV7-9,.,CASSLDGNSGNTIYF,TGTGCCAGCAGCTTGGACGGGAACTCTGGAAACACCATATATTTT
15,.,TRBJ2-2,TRBV10-3,.,CAISSGGTGTGELFF,TGTGCCATCAGCTCCGGGGGTACTGGTACCGGGGAGCTGTTTTTT
15,.,TRBJ2-1,TRBV27,.,CASSPRREKRNEQFF,TGTGCCAGCAGTCCGCGGAGGGAGAAACGCAATGAGCAGTTCTTC
15,.,TRBJ2-7,TRBV3-1/TRBV3-2,.,CASSQVSGPSYEQYF,TGTGCCAGCAGCCAAGTTAGTGGGCCGTCCTACGAGCAGTACTTC
16,TRBD1,TRBJ2-5,TRBV7-2,.,CASSLAGTGDQETQYF,TGTGCCAGCAGCTTGGCCGGGACAGGAGACCAAGAGACCCAGTACTTC
16,TRBD1,TRBJ1-3,TRBV5-1,.,CASSTGQVTSGNTIYF,TGCGCCAGCAGCACGGGACAGGTAACCTCTGGAAACACCATATATTTT
12,.,TRBJ2-5,TRBV12-1,.,CASSSTSWDQYF,TGTGCCAGCAGCTCGACTAGTTGGGACCAGTACTTC
14,TRBD1,TRBJ1-1,TRBV6-5,.,CATYSDRGNTEAFF,TGTGCCACCTACTCGGACAGGGGGAACACTGAAGCTTTCTTT
14,TRBD2,TRBJ2-7,TRBV7-9,few,CASSLSGSSYEQYF,TGTGCCAGCAGCCTTAGCGGGAGCTCCTACGAGCAGTACTTC
16,.,TRBJ2-2,TRBV7-2,once,CASSFPGVLSSGELFF,TGTGCCAGCAGCTTTCCCGGGGTACTTTCCTCCGGGGAGCTGTTTTTT
15,TRBD1,TRBJ1-5,TRBV4-3,.,CASSQGQGGNQPQHF,TGCGCCAGCAGCCAAGGACAGGGCGGCAATCAGCCCCAGCATTTT
16,.,TRBJ2-7,TRBV24-1,.,CATSDLGRDGAYEQYF,TGTGCCACCAGTGATTTAGGCAGGGATGGTGCTTACGAGCAGTACTTC
13,TRBD1,TRBJ1-2,TRBV19,.,CASRGQTNYGYTF,TGTGCCAGCAGGGGGCAAACCAACTATGGCTACACCTTC
16,TRBD2,TRBJ2-3,TRBV14,once,CASSPPAGGRGLTQYF,TGTGCCAGCAGCCCCCCTGCGGGCGGGAGGGGCTTAACGCAGTATTTT
15,.,TRBJ2-5,TRBV27,.,CASSLTNGVQETQYF,TGTGCCAGCAGTTTAACGAACGGGGTTCAAGAGACCCAGTACTTC
13,TRBD1,TRBJ1-1,TRBV12-3/TRBV12-4,.,CASSLDRDTEAFF,TGTGCCAGCAGTCTCGACAGGGACACTGAAGCTTTCTTT
11,.,TRBJ1-1,TRBV4-3,.,CASRTRTEAFF,TGCGCCAGCAGGACCAGGACTGAAGCTTTCTTT
20,.,TRBJ2-3,TRBV5-8,.,CASSQQLGIWERTSTDTQYF,TGTGCCAGCAGCCAGCAGCTTGGTATATGGGAGAGGACTAGCACAGATACGCAGTATTTT
13,TRBD1,TRBJ1-2,TRBV9,.,CASSSGQAYGYTF,TGTGCCAGCAGCAGCGGACAGGCCTATGGCTACACCTTC
16,.,TRBJ2-1,TRBV5-5,.,CASRPPDYNSYNEQFF,TGTGCCAGCAGGCCGCCGGACTACAACTCCTACAATGAGCAGTTCTTC
13,.,TRBJ2-7,TRBV6-5,.,CASRGTSTYEQYF,TGTGCCAGCCGCGGGACCTCGACCTACGAGCAGTACTTC
17,TRBD1,TRBJ1-6,TRBV4-3,.,CASSQGSLGQDGSPLHF,TGCGCCAGCAGCCAAGGGAGTCTAGGACAGGACGGTTCACCCCTCCACTTT
14,.,TRBJ1-4,TRBV4-1,once,CASSQVNAGEKLFF,TGCGCCAGCAGCCAAGTAAACGCGGGTGAAAAACTGTTTTTT